The clone carrying this T cell receptor beta chain occurred a few times. The CDR3 covers 15 residues. Germline CDR1 and CDR2: SGHNT and YYREEE (reference sequence). Trimming at V came to 6 bases and at J to 1 base, leaving 9 bases not matched to a gene. This record comes from a study of OX40 agonist ivuxolimab in advanced cancers. Study-wide background: Cancers in dose escalation were hepatocellular, melanoma, renal cell and head and neck.

Here immunoSEQ multiplex PCR was the method, and the copy in TCRdb shows in-frame clones only, minus some. The sample has around 82,000 clones, almost 90% seen once; the top ten hold about 0.78%. J is TRBJ2-7 and V is TRBV5-4, with 8 nucleotides matching TRBD1. The material sequenced was CD4+ or CD8+ T cells sorted from blood, taken in a trial of the OX40 agonist ivuxolimab. The clonotype was recovered from an adult with an advanced solid tumor such as melanoma, head and neck, liver or kidney cancer. The CDR3 region has the DNA TGTGCCAGCATCCTGGGGGACAGGTCATCCTACGAGCAGTACTTC. Protein sequence: CASILGDRSSYEQYF.